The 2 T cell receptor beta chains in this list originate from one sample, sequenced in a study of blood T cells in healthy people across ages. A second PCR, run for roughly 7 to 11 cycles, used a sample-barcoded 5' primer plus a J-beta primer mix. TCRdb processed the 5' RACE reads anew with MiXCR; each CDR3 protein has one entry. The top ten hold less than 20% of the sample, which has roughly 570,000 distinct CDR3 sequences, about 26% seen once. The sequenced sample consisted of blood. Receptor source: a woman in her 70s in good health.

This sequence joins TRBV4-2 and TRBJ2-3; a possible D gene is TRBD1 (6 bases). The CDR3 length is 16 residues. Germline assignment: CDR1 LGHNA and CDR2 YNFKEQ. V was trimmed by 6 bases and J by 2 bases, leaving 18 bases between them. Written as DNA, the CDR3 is TGTGCCAGCAGTCCCACCAAATGGGGGCCCACAGATACGCAGTATTTT. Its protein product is CASSPTKWGPTDTQYF.

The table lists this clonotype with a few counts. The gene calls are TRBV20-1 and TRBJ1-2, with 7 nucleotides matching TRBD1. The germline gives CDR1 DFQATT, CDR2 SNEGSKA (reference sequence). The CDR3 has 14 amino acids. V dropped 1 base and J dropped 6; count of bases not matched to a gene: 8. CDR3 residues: CSARGGDRANGYTF. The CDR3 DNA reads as TGCAGTGCTAGAGGGGGCGACAGGGCGAATGGCTACACCTTC.